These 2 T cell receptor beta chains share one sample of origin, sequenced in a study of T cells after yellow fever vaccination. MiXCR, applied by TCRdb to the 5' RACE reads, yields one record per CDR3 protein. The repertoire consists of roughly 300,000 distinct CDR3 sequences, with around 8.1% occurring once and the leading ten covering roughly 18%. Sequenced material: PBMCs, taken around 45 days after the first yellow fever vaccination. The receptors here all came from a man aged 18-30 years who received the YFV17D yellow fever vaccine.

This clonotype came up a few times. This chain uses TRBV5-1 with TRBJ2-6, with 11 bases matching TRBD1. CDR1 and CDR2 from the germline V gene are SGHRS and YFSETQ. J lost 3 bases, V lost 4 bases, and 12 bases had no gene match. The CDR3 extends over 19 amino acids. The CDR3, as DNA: TGCGCCAGCAGCCCTTCCCGGGACAGGGGGTTAGGTGGGGCCAACGTCCTGACTTTC. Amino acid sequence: CASSPSRDRGLGGANVLTF.

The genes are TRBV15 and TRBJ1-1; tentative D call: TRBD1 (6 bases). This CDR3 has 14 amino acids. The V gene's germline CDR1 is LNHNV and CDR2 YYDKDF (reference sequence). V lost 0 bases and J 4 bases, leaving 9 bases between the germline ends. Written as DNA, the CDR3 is TGTGCCACCAGCAGAGAAGGACAGAGCACTGAAGCTTTCTTT. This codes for CATSREGQSTEAFF.